This T cell receptor (beta chain) was captured in a study of blood T cell repertoires in COVID-19. Assay: immunoSEQ multiplex PCR; the TCRdb copy retains only in-frame clones and omits some. The table shows around 100,000 clones, with approximately 80% occurring only once. The sample holds one count of this clone. The sequencing sample was made of peripheral blood. The receptor comes from an older woman with acute or convalescent COVID-19.

The CDR3 protein is CASSVAGTGGDEQYF. The CDR3 DNA sequence: TGTGCCAGCAGCGTAGCTGGGACAGGGGGTGACGAGCAGTACTTC. The rearrangement joins TRBV9 to TRBJ2-7; TRBD1 agrees at 11 bases. Germline loops: CDR1 SGDLS, CDR2 YYNGEE. V gave up 0 bases and J gave up 5 bases; unmatched junction bases: 4. This CDR3 has 15 amino acids.